This record looks at one T cell receptor beta chain sequence and its context. This clone was seen more than once but under ten times. It lacks a known antigen. There are no base qualities to consult, and no much larger clone falls within one base. These data come from a study of blood T cell repertoires in COVID-19 (dated by TCRdb to between 2020 and 2021). Context from the whole study: The collaborator samples originated in the United States, Italy and Spain and spanned the acute and convalescent phases of COVID-19. The prospective study material was composed of cDNA or gDNA derived from T cells, B-cell-depleted T cells, or PBMCs. Subjects who had been exposed to COVID-19, were actively infected with it, or had recovered from it provided the deeply sampled blood TCRbeta repertoires that made up the dataset. The repertoires were released in a freely available public database meant as a resource for research on the immune response to SARS-CoV-2. The samples were drawn from two sources: the first 160 participants of the ongoing ImmuneRACE study, and some 1,300 subjects contributed by 6 global collaborators. Sample metadata almost always included a de-identified subject ID, COVID-19 status, age in years and sex. Where available, HLA class I and class II types were taken from metadata supplied by the sample provider and were not determined by assay-based typing. What the authors observed across the whole study: The amount of clinical and demographic metadata varied by source and participant and was provided uncurated.

Taken from the germline V gene, the CDR1 and CDR2 loops are SGHAT and FQNNGV. The cysteine opens and the phenylalanine closes a CDR3 of 16 amino acids. Kept here is only the CDR3 DNA, which spans 48 bases and is read in frame from base 1. V and J are truncated by 1 base and 15 bases respectively, leaving an intervening sequence of 25 bases. TCRbeta CDR3 regions were amplified from genomic DNA by means of the immunoSEQ Assay, a bias-controlled multiplex PCR. The source study handled its data this way. The number of nucleated cells in each sample was estimated from the amplification of reference gene primers within the assay. To quantify the absolute abundance of each unique TCRbeta CDR3 rearrangement, sequence reads were collapsed and filtered. For each sample, productive Simpson clonality was calculated by taking the square root of Simpson's diversity index across productive rearrangements. This is the immuneACCESS table as TCRdb keeps it, with only in-frame sequences that have V and J called. A part of the clones is gone; compared with another copy, unresolved V genes explain less than half, and the rest is unexplained. V, J and clone size are taken as reported in that table, and D and trimming were inferred from the DNA itself. The sample table contains tens of thousands of clones; only one count was recorded for around 88% of them. The ten largest clones take up approximately 5% of the sample.

The collaborating institutions used their own protocols to collect whole blood in K2EDTA tubes. For TCRbeta analysis, collaborators shipped samples in one of three forms: frozen whole blood, isolated PBMCs, or DNA extracted from either of those sample types. The source of this sequence is a woman of 80 years or more with acute or convalescent COVID-19. Recombination linked TRBV11-2 to TRBJ2-4; tentative D gene TRBD2, with 6 bases matching. Sequencing was performed on peripheral blood. CDR3 protein: CASSLGPGASTGKRYF. The DNA sequence follows: TGTGCCAGCAGCTTAGGCCCGGGAGCATCAACGGGAAAAAGGTACTTC.